The sequence of this T cell receptor (beta chain) was determined in a study of CD8 T cells in Susac syndrome. Study information: When blood was drawn, patients with Susac syndrome were on intravenous immunoglobulin alone, on corticosteroids, or therapy-naive.

The CDR3 contains 12 residues. Germline CDR1 is SEHNR and CDR2 is FQNEAQ (reference sequence). While CD8+ and CD4+ T cells were isolated negatively, TEMRA cells were enriched by FACS. The RNA input was roughly 0.45 to 1 ug, and it was reverse transcribed with random hexamers. The immunoSEQ assay covered 54 Vbeta and 13 Jbeta segments for CDR3. A single record per CDR3 protein comes from TCRdb applying MiXCR to the immunoSEQ multiplex PCR reads. The sample lists approximately 190,000 distinct CDR3 sequences; more than 85% were seen once. The clonotype was recovered from a human donor with Susac syndrome. The sequencing input was CD8+ T cells from PBMCs. V is TRBV7-9 and J is TRBJ1-1; D gene unclear. The DNA for the CDR3 is TGTGCTGGACGAGCGGGGAACACTGAAGCTTTCTTT. The encoded protein is CAGRAGNTEAFF. Looking up the rest from reference TRBV7-9 and TRBJ1-1 gives the full variable domain: DTGVSQNPRHKITKRGQNVTFRCDPISEHNRLYWYRQTLGQGPEFLTYFQNEAQLEKSRLLSDRFSAERPKGSFSTLEIQRTEQGDSAMYLCAGRAGNTEAFFGQGTRLTVV.